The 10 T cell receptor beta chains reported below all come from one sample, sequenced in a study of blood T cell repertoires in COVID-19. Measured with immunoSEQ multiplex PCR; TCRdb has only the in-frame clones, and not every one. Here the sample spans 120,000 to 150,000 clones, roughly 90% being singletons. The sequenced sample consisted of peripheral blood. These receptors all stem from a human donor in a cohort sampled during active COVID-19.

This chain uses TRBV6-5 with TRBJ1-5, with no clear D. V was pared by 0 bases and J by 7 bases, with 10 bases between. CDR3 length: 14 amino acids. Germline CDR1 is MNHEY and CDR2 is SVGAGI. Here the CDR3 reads CASSYSYGEQPQHF. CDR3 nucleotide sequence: TGTGCCAGCAGTTACTCGTACGGGGAACAGCCCCAGCATTTT.

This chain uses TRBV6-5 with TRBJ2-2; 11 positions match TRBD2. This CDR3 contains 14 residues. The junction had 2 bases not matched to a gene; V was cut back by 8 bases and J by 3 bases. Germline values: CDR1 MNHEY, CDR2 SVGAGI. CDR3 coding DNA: TGTGCCAGCGGGACTAGCGGATACACCGGGGAGCTGTTTTTT. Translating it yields CASGTSGYTGELFF.

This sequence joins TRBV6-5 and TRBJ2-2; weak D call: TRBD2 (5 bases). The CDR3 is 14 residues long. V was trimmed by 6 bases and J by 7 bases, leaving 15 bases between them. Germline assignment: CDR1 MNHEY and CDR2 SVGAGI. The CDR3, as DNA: TGTGCCAGCAGGGGGATACGGGATGGCGGGGAGCTGTTTTTT. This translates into CASRGIRDGGELFF.

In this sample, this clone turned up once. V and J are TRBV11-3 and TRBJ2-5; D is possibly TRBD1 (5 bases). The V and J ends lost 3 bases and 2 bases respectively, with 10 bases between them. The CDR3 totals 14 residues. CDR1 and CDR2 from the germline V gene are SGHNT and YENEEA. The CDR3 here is CASSFGRAQETQYF. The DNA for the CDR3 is TGTGCCAGCAGCTTTGGCAGGGCTCAAGAGACCCAGTACTTC.

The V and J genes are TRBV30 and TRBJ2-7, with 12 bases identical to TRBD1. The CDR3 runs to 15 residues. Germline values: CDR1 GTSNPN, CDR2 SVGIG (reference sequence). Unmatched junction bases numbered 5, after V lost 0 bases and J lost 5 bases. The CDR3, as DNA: TGTGCCTGGAGTGTACTAGGGACAGGGGGCGACGAGCAGTACTTC. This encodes CAWSVLGTGGDEQYF.

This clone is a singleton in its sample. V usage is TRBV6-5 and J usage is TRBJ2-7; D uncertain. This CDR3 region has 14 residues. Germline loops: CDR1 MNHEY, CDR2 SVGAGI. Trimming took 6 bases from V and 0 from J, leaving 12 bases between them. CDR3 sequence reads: CASRRIKDSYEQYF. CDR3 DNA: TGTGCCAGCAGGAGAATTAAAGACTCCTACGAGCAGTACTTC.

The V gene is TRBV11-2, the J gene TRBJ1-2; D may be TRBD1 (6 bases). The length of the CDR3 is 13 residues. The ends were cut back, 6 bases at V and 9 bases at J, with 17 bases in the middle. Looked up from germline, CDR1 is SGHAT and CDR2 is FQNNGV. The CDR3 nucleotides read TGTGCCAGCAGTCGCGCTCAGGGGTCCAGCTACACCTTC. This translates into CASSRAQGSSYTF.

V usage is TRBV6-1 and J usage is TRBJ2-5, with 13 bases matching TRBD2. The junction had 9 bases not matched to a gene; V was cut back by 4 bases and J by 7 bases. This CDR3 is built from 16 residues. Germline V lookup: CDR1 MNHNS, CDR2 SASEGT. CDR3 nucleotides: TGTGCCAGCAGTGTTACTAGCGGGGGGGCCAGGACGACCCAGTACTTC. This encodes CASSVTSGGARTTQYF.

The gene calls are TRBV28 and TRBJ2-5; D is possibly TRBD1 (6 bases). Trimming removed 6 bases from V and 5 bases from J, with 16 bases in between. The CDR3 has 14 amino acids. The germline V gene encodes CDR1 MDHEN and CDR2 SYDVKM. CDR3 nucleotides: TGTGCCAGCAGCAGCGACAGGAGTAGGGAGACCCAGTACTTC. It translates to CASSSDRSRETQYF.

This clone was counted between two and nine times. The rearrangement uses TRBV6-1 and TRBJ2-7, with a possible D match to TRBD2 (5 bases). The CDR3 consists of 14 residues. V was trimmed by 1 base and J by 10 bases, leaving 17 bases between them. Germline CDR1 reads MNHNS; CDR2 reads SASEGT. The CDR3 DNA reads TGTGCCAGCAGTGAAGAGAGGGCCGGATACGGCCAGTACTTC. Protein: CASSEERAGYGQYF.